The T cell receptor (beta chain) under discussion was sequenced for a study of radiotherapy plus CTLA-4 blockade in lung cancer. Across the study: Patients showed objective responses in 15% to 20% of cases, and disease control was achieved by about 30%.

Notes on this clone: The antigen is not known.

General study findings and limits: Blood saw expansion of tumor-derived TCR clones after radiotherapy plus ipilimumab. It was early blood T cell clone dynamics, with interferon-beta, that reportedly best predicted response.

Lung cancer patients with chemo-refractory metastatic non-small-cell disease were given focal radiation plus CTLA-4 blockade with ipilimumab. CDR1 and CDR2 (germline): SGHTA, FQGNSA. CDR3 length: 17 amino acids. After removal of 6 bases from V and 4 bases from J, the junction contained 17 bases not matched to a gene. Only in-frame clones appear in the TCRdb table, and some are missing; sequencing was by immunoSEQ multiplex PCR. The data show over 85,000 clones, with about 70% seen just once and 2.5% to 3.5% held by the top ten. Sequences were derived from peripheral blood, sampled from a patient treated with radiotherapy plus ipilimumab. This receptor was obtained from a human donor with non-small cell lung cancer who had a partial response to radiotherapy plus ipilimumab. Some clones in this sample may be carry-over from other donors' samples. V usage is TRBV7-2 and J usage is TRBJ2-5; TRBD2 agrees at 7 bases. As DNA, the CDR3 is TGTGCCAGCAGTCAAAACGGGGGAGCGGGGAGGACAGAGACCCAGTACTTC. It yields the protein CASSQNGGAGRTETQYF.